This TCR beta chain was sequenced during a study of low-dose radiotherapy and immunotherapy resistance in tumors (dated by TCRdb to between 2021 and 2022). Looking at the study overall: In Cohort 1, each fraction delivered 0.5 Gy every 2 weeks, and the prescribed total PTV dose was 6.5 Gy. For Cohort 2, the dose was 1 Gy per fraction given every two weeks, adding up to 13 Gy in total across 26 weeks. Patients were given nivolumab as a 240 mg flat dose every two weeks and ipilimumab at 1 mg/kg every six weeks, with both drugs delivered intravenously. Intravenous cyclophosphamide at 200 mg/m2 was administered every two weeks, one day ahead of each radiation and immunotherapy administration. Aspirin 300 mg was taken orally once daily by patients for four cycles, starting on cycle 1 day 1. Superscript III and a set of TRAV- and TRBV-specific primers were used to synthesize first-strand cDNA, so that both TCRalpha and TCRbeta chains were covered. No randomization into treatment groups was done for the people taking part in the trial. Eight patients were included in the translational analysis: three from the first dose cohort and the first five from the second dose cohort.

Sequenced on an Illumina HiSeq 2500. TCRs were amplified with Phusion for about 20 PCR cycles using a constant-region primer together with the adapter attached to the V primers. Amplification of the isolated mRNA was done with the MessageAmp II aRNA Amplification Kit, which involved a roughly 15-hour in vitro transcription at 37 degrees C. The Dynabeads mRNA DIRECT Purification Kit was used to isolate mRNA for TCR sequencing. Indexed Illumina adapters were added in a second 25-cycle Phusion PCR, and the resulting products were purified with AMPure XP beads. The authors' analysis ran thus. Custom Perl scripts were used to pool TCR sequences that encoded the same protein, to remove out-of-frame sequences, and to calculate the abundance of each clonotype. Any TCR sequence supported by only a single read was excluded from analysis. Shannon entropy, Gini index, clonality, richness, and the frequency of TCRs shared between repertoires were included as repertoire metrics. The public reads were reanalyzed by TCRdb: fastp trimming at Q25, MiXCR alignment, in-frame beta chains only. All rows with the same CDR3 protein become a single entry with the most common DNA and genes. The V and J calls follow TCRdb's processing rather than the paper's. The table for this sample lists some 52,000 distinct CDR3 sequences; approximately 35% of them were counted only once. Approximately 8% of the sample is taken by the ten largest.

CDR3 length: 14 amino acids, cysteine to phenylalanine. This entry keeps only the CDR3 DNA: 42 bases, framed from base 1. V was cut back by 0 bases and J by 13 bases, leaving a gap of 14 bases between them. CDR1 SGHDT and CDR2 YYEEEE were looked up in the germline V gene. The intended sense of this specimen's time point label: after trial treatment. Per the publication, the treatment or condition label means: LDRT plus nivolumab, ipilimumab, low-dose cyclophosphamide and aspirin (RACIN trial). Donors were enrolled in RACIN, a single-arm phase I dose-escalation trial combining nivolumab, ipilimumab, aspirin, low-dose cyclophosphamide and low-dose radiotherapy. Patients were eligible if they had advanced solid tumors that were TIL-negative. This clonotype is termed medium-sized (0.01 to 0.1%). It lacks a known antigen. No much larger clone exists at a distance of one base, and base qualities are not known.

The sequence joins TRBV5-6 to TRBJ1-6, with no confident D gene call. The receptor comes from a male donor with rectosigmoid adenocarcinoma. Sequences were derived from PBMCs, sampled after low-dose radiotherapy plus immunotherapy. The nucleotides are TGTGCCAGCAGCTTGGACGGCCGGAGGAACCCCCTCCACTTT. This codes for CASSLDGRRNPLHF.